The TCR beta chain under discussion was sequenced for a study of blood T cell repertoires in COVID-19. Study-wide context: Samples taken during acute and convalescent COVID-19 were collected in the United States, Italy and Spain. Sample material is recorded as cDNA or gDNA derived from T cells, B-cell-depleted T cells, or PBMCs.

Living in about two dozen US areas, the participants were between about 18 and 100 years of age. Cohorts were based on clinical histories the participants reported. Method: immunoSEQ multiplex PCR; TCRdb's copy keeps in-frame clones and lacks some. The sample lists around 230,000 clones, 82% occurring once. V was pared by 3 bases and J by 5 bases, with 2 bases of the junction left unmatched. Germline V gene sequence: CDR1 KGHSH, CDR2 LQKENI. The CDR3 spans 13 residues. The source material was PBMCs or T cells enriched from blood (not recorded which). V usage is TRBV18 and J usage is TRBJ1-2, with 8 bases aligning to TRBD1. This clonotype originated in a man aged 40-50 years who had recovered from COVID-19. In DNA form, the CDR3 reads TGTGCCAGCTCACCCAGGACAGGGTATGGCTACACCTTC. Amino acids: CASSPRTGYGYTF.